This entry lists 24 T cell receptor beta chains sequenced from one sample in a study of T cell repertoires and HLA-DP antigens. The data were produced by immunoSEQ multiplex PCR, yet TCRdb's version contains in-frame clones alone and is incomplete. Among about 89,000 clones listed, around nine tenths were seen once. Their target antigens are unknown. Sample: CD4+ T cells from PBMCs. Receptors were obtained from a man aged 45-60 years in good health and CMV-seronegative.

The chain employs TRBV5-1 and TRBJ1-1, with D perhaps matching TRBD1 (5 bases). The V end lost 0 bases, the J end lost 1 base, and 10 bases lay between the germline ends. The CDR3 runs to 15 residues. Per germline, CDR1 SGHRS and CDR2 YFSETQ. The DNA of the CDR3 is TGCGCCAGCAGCTTGGCTGGGGCGCGGAACACTGAAGCTTTCTTT. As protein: CASSLAGARNTEAFF.

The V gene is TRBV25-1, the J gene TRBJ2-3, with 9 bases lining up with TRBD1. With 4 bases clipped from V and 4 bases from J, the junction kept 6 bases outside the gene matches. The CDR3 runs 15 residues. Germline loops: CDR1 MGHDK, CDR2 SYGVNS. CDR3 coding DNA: TGTGCCAGCAGTGGACTTACAGGGGGCGCAGATACGCAGTATTTT. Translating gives CASSGLTGGADTQYF.

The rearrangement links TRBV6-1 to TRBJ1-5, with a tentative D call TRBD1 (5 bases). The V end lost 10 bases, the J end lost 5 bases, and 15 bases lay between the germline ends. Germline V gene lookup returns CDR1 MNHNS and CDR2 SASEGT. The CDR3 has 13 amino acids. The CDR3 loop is CANSDNLDQPQHF. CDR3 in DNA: TGTGCCAACTCGGACAATCTCGATCAGCCCCAGCATTTT.

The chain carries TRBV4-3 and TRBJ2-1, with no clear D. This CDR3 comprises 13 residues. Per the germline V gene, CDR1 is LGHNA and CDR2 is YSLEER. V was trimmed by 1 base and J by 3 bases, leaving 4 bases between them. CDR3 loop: CASSQVGYNEQFF. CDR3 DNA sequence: TGCGCCAGCAGCCAAGTAGGCTACAATGAGCAGTTCTTC.

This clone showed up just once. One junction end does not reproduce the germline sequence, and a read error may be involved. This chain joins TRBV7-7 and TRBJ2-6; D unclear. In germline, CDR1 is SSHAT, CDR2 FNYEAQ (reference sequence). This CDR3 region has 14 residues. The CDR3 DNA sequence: TGTGCTAGCAGCAAGAGCTCTGGGGCCAACGTCCTGACTTTC. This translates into CASSKSSGANVLTF.

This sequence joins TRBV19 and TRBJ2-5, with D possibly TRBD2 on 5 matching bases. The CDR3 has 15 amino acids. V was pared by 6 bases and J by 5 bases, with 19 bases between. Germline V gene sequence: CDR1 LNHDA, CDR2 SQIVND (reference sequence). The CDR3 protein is CASRPENLAGETQYF. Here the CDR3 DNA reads TGTGCCAGTAGGCCAGAAAATCTAGCCGGGGAGACCCAGTACTTC.

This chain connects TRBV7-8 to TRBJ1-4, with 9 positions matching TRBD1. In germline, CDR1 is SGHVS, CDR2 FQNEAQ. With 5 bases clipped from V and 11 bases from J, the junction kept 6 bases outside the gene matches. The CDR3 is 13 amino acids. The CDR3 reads CASSPLDRGKLFF. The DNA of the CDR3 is TGTGCCAGCAGCCCACTCGACAGGGGGAAACTGTTTTTT.

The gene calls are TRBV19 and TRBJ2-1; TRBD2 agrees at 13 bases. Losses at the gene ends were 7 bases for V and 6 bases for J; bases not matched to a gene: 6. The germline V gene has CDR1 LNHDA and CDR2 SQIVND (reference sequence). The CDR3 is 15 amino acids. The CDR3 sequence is CASTVLAGGPNEQFF. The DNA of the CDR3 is TGTGCCAGTACCGTACTAGCGGGAGGGCCCAATGAGCAGTTCTTC.

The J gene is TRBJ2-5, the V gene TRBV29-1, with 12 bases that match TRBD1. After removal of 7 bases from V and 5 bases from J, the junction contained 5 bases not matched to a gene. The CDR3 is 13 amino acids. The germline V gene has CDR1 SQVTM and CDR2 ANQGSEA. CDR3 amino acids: CSAGTGGSETQYF. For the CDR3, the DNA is TGCAGCGCCGGGACAGGGGGCTCGGAGACCCAGTACTTC.

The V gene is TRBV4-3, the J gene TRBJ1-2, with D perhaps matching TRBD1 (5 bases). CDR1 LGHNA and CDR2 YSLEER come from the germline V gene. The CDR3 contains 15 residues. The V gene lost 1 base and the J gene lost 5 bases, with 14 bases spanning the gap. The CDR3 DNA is TGCGCCAGCAGCCAAGGCTTGACAGAGCCGTATGGCTACACCTTC. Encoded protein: CASSQGLTEPYGYTF.

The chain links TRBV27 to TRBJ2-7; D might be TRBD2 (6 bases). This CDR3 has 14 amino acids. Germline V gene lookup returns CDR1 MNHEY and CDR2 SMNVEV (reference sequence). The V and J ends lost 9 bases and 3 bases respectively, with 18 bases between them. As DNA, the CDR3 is TGTGCCAGTCGAGGGAGACTAGGAAGCTACGAGCAGTACTTC. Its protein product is CASRGRLGSYEQYF.

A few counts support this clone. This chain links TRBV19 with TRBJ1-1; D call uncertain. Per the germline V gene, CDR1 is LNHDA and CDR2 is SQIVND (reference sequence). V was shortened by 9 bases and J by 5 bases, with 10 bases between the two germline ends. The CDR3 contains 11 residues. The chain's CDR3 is CASGLGTEAFF. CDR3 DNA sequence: TGTGCCAGCGGACTGGGGACTGAAGCTTTCTTT. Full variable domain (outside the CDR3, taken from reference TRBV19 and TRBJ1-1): DGGITQSPKYLFRKEGQNVTLSCEQNLNHDAMYWYRQDPGQGLRLIYYSQIVNDFQKGDIAEGYSVSREKKESFPLTVTSAQKNPTAFYLCASGLGTEAFFGQGTRLTVV.

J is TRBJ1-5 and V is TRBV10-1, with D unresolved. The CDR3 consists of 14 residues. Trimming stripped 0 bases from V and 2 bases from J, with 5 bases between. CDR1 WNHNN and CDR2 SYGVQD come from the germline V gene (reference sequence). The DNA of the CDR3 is TGCGCCAGCAGTGAGTCCCCTGGCAATCAGCCCCAGCATTTT. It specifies CASSESPGNQPQHF.

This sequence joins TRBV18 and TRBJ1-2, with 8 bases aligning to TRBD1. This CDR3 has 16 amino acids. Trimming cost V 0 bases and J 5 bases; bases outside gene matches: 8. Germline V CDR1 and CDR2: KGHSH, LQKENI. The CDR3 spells CASSPPLSTGAYGYTF. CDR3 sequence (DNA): TGTGCCAGCTCACCACCCCTATCGACAGGGGCATATGGCTACACCTTC.

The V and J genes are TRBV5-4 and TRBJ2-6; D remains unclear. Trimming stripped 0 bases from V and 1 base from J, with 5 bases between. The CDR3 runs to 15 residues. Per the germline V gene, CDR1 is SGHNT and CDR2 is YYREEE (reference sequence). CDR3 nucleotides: TGTGCCAGCAGCTTGGATTTGTCTGGGGCCAACGTCCTGACTTTC. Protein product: CASSLDLSGANVLTF.

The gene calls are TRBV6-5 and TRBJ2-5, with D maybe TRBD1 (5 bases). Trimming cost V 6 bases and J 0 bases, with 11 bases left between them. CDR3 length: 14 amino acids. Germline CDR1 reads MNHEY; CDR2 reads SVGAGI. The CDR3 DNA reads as TGTGCCAGCAGACCTCGACAGTACCAAGAGACCCAGTACTTC. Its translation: CASRPRQYQETQYF.

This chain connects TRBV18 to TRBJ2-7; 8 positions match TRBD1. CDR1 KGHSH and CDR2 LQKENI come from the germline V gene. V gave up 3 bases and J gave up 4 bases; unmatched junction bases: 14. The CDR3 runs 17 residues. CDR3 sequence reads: CASSPKRTGTGPYEQYF. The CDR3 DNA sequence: TGTGCCAGCTCACCGAAACGCACCGGGACAGGCCCTTACGAGCAGTACTTC.

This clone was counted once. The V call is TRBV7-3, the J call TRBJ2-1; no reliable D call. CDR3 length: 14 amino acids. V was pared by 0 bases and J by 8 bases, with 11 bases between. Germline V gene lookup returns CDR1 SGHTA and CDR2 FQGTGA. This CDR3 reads CASSLTAFQDEQFF. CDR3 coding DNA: TGTGCCAGCAGCTTAACGGCGTTCCAGGATGAGCAGTTCTTC. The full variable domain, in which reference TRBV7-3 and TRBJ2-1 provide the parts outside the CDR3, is GAGVSQTPSNKVTEKGKYVELRCDPISGHTALYWYRQSLGQGPEFLIYFQGTGAADDSGLPNDRFFAVRPEGSVSTLKIQRTERGDSAVYLCASSLTAFQDEQFFGPGTRLTVL.

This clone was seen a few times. The CDR3 DNA sequence: TGTGCCAGCAGCCTCTTCATCGATCCCACTAACTATGGCTACACCTTC. This translates into CASSLFIDPTNYGYTF. The chain is built from TRBV13 and TRBJ1-2; D not resolved. Deletions cut 5 bases from V and 0 bases from J, with 16 bases between. Germline V CDR1 and CDR2: PRHDT, FYEKMQ (reference sequence). This CDR3 contains 16 residues.

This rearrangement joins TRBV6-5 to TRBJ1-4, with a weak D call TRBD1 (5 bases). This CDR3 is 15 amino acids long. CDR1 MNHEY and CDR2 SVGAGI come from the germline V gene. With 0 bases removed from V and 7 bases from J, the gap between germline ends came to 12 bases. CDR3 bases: TGTGCCAGCAGTTACTCGAATAACCAGGGTGAAAAACTGTTTTTT. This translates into CASSYSNNQGEKLFF.

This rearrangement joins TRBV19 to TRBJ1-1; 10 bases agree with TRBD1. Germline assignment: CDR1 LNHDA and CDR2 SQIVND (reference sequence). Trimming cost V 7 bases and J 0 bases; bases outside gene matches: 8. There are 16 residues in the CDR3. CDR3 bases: TGTGCCAGTACCCCGGGACAGGGGCTCATGAACACTGAAGCTTTCTTT. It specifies CASTPGQGLMNTEAFF.

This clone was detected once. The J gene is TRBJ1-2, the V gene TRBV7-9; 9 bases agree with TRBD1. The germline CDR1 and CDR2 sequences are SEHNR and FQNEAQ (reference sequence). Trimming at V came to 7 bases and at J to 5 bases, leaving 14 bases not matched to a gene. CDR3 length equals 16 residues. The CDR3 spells CASTSLTGTGLYGYTF. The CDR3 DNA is TGTGCCAGCACCTCATTAACCGGGACAGGGCTATATGGCTACACCTTC.

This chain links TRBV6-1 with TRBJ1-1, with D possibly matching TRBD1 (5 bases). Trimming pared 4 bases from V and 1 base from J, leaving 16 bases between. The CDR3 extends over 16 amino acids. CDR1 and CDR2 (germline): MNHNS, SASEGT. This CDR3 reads CASSGARVRQNTEAFF. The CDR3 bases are TGTGCCAGCAGTGGGGCCAGGGTACGGCAGAACACTGAAGCTTTCTTT.

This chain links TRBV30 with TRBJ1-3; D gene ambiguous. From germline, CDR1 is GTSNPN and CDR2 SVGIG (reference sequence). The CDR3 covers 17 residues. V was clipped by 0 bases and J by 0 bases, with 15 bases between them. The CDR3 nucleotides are TGTGCCTGGAGTGTAGCGCGGGTGAGGGACTCTGGAAACACCATATATTTT. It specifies CAWSVARVRDSGNTIYF.